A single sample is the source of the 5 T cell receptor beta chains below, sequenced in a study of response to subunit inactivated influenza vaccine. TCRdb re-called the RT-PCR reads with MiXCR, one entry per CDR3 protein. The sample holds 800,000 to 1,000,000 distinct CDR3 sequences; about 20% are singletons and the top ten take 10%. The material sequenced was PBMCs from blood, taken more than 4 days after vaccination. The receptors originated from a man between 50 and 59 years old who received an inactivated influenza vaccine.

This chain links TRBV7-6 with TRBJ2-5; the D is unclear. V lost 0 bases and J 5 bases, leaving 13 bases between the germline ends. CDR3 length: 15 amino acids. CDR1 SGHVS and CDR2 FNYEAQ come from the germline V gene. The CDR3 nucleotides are TGTGCCAGCAGCTTAGCGGCCCCCTCAAGGGAGACCCAGTACTTC. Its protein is CASSLAAPSRETQYF.

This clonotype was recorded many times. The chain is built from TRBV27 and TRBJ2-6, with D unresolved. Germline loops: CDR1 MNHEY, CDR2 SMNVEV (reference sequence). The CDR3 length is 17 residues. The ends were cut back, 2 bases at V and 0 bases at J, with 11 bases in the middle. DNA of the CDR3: TGTGCCAGCAGTTTAAGAGTTATGCTCTCTGGGGCCAACGTCCTGACTTTC. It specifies CASSLRVMLSGANVLTF. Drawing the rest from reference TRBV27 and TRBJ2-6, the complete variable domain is EAQVTQNPRYLITVTGKKLTVTCSQNMNHEYMSWYRQDPGLGLRQIYYSMNVEVTDKGDVPEGYKVSRKEKRNFPLILESPSPNQTSLYFCASSLRVMLSGANVLTFGAGSRLTVL.

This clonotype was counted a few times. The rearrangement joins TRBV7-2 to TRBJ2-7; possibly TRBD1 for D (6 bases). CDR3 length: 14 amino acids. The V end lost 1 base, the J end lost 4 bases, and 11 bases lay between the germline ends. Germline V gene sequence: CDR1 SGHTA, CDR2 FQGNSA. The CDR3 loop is CASSLVGTPYEQYF. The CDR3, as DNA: TGTGCCAGCAGCTTAGTCGGGACACCTTACGAGCAGTACTTC.

CDR3 in DNA: TGTGCCAGCAGCCAGCACCCGCGGACAGGGGGGATGGAGACCCAGTACTTC. Translation gives CASSQHPRTGGMETQYF. The V and J genes are TRBV4-2 and TRBJ2-5; 10 bases line up with TRBD1. Germline V gives CDR1 LGHNA, CDR2 YNFKEQ. Trimming took 3 bases from V and 5 from J; bases not matched to a gene: 12. The CDR3 sequence is 17 residues long.

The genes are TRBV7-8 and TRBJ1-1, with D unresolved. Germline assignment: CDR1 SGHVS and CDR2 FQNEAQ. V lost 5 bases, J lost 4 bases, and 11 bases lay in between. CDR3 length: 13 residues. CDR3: CASSPAIGTEAFF. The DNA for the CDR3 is TGTGCCAGCAGCCCCGCTATCGGCACTGAAGCTTTCTTT.